This T cell receptor (beta chain) was captured in a study of blood T cell repertoires in COVID-19. Study details: Samples came from the United States, Italy and Spain, spanning acute and convalescent COVID-19.

CDR1 is SQVTM and CDR2 is ANQGSEA in the germline V gene. The CDR3 runs 13 residues. V lost 5 bases to trimming and J lost 11 bases; unmatched junction nucleotides: 10. Participants' own reports of clinical history determined their cohort assignment. Data came from immunoSEQ multiplex PCR; TCRdb stores just in-frame clones and leaves some out. Among a few hundred thousand clones listed, 65% to 85% were seen once. The rearrangement links TRBV29-1 to TRBJ2-1; 9 positions agree with TRBD1. The TCR sequence derives from a middle-aged woman with acute COVID-19. Source material: PBMCs or T cells enriched from blood (not recorded which). In DNA form, the CDR3 reads TGCAGCGTTCAGGGACAGGGAGTTGGGCAGCAGTTCTTC. Translated: CSVQGQGVGQQFF.